These 8 T cell receptor beta chains were all obtained from the same sample, sequenced in a study of shared clonotypes between healthy human individuals. Profiling relied on immunoSEQ multiplex PCR, and the TCRdb table lists in-frame clones only, not all of them. The repertoire holds around 2.1 million clones, almost 96% seen once, with 0.1% to 0.15% in the top ten. The sequenced sample consisted of naive CD4+ T cells sorted from blood. Subset specified: CD45RA+ positively selected. The origin of the receptors is a man aged 18 to 29 in good health.

The chain combines TRBV5-1 with TRBJ1-2; TRBD1 aligns across 9 bases. This CDR3 is 16 amino acids long. Germline values: CDR1 SGHRS, CDR2 YFSETQ. V shed 0 bases and J 7 bases; nucleotides not matched to a gene: 10. For the CDR3, the DNA is TGCGCCAGCAGCTTGGTCACAGGGGGCGTGGATGGTGGCTACACCTTC. Translated, it gives CASSLVTGGVDGGYTF.

The chain has TRBV19 and TRBJ1-5; D remains unclear. V shed 4 bases and J shed 6 bases, with 16 bases lying between them. Per germline, CDR1 LNHDA and CDR2 SQIVND (reference sequence). CDR3 length: 15 amino acids. CDR3 nucleotide sequence: TGTGCCAGTAGTAGGACGCCAGGTTCGCGTCAGCCCCAGCATTTT. It yields the protein CASSRTPGSRQPQHF. Full variable domain (missing parts from reference TRBV19 and TRBJ1-5): DGGITQSPKYLFRKEGQNVTLSCEQNLNHDAMYWYRQDPGQGLRLIYYSQIVNDFQKGDIAEGYSVSREKKESFPLTVTSAQKNPTAFYLCASSRTPGSRQPQHFGDGTRLSIL.

Concerning this clone: Within the sample, other DNA sequences also encode this same CDR3. The J gene is TRBJ2-3, the V gene TRBV18; D gene unclear. Germline assignment: CDR1 KGHSH and CDR2 LQKENI. V was trimmed by 2 bases and J by 6 bases, leaving 6 bases between them. The CDR3 loop spans 12 amino acids. This CDR3 reads CASSPSGDTQYF. The DNA for the CDR3 is TGTGCCAGCTCACCAAGTGGGGATACGCAGTATTTT.

V gene TRBV10-3 combines with J gene TRBJ2-6; tentative D call: TRBD1 (6 bases). V was pared by 10 bases and J by 2 bases, with 21 bases between. The CDR3 covers 17 residues. From germline, CDR1 is ENHRY and CDR2 SYGVKD. The CDR3 reads CATKGTQGGTGANVLTF. CDR3 sequence (DNA): TGTGCCACCAAGGGGACCCAAGGGGGTACTGGGGCCAACGTCCTGACTTTC.

The chain employs TRBV4-2 and TRBJ1-2, with 10 nucleotides matching TRBD1. CDR3 size: 16 residues. The germline V gene has CDR1 LGHNA and CDR2 YNFKEQ. With V trimmed by 2 bases and J by 8 bases, 11 bases remained unmatched. The CDR3 nucleotides read TGTGCCAGCAGCCAAACCGGGACAGGGGCGGCGGGCGGCTACACCTTC. It is translated as CASSQTGTGAAGGYTF.

The CDR3 here is CASSQFPGQGGQETQYF. The DNA of the CDR3 is TGCGCCAGCAGCCAATTCCCGGGACAGGGGGGCCAAGAGACCCAGTACTTC. This chain connects TRBV4-1 to TRBJ2-5; 11 positions match TRBD1. This CDR3 comprises 17 residues. CDR1 and CDR2 from the germline V gene are MGHRA and YSYEKL. After removal of 2 bases from V and 1 base from J, the junction contained 6 bases not matched to a gene.

The rearrangement uses TRBV5-1 and TRBJ1-1; D may be TRBD1 (6 bases). CDR1 is SGHRS and CDR2 is YFSETQ in the germline V gene. CDR3 size: 14 residues. V was clipped by 4 bases and J by 4 bases, with 14 bases between them. The CDR3 nucleotides read TGCGCCAGCAGCATCACTACAGGGAGCACTGAAGCTTTCTTT. Protein: CASSITTGSTEAFF.

J is TRBJ1-4 and V is TRBV7-2; D not resolved. Trimming left V 5 bases short and J 0 bases short, with 10 bases between. CDR3 length equals 15 residues. Per the germline V gene, CDR1 is SGHTA and CDR2 is FQGNSA. The CDR3 sequence: CASSVSFATNEKLFF. The CDR3 nucleotides read TGTGCCAGCAGCGTTTCTTTTGCAACTAATGAAAAACTGTTTTTT.